This T cell receptor (beta chain) was obtained from a study of CD8 T cells in Susac syndrome. This CDR3 has 15 residues. V lost 5 bases and J lost 0; bases outside the gene matches: 4. The germline gives CDR1 SGHTA, CDR2 FQGTGA. Random hexamers were used to reverse transcribe roughly 0.5 to 1 ug of RNA. TCRdb re-derived calls from the immunoSEQ multiplex PCR reads in MiXCR, one entry per CDR3 protein. The data contain fewer than 300,000 distinct CDR3 sequences, 80% to 90% of them singletons. The sequencing sample was made of CD8+ T cells from PBMCs. The clonotype was recovered from a human donor with multiple sclerosis. The chain employs TRBV7-3 and TRBJ1-2; 9 bases are shared with TRBD1. The CDR3 DNA is TGTGCCAGCAGCCCTACAGGGGGCGCTAACTATGGCTACACCTTC. Protein sequence: CASSPTGGANYGYTF. Full variable domain (outside the CDR3, taken from reference TRBV7-3 and TRBJ1-2): GAGVSQTPSNKVTEKGKYVELRCDPISGHTALYWYRQSLGQGPEFLIYFQGTGAADDSGLPNDRFFAVRPEGSVSTLKIQRTERGDSAVYLCASSPTGGANYGYTFGSGTRLTVV.